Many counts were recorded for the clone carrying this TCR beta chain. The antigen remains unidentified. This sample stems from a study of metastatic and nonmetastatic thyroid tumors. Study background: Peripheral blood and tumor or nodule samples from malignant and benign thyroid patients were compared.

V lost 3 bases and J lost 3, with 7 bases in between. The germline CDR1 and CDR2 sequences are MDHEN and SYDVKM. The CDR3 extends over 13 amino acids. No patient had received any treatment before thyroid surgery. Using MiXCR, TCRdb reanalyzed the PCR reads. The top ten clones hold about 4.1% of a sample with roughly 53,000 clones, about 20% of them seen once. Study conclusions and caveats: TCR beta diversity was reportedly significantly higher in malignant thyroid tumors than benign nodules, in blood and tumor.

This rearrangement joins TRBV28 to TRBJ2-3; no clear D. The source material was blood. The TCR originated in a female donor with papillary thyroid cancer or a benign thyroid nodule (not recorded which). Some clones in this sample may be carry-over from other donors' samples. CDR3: CASSFRETDTQYF. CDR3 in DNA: TGTGCCAGCAGTTTTAGGGAAACAGATACGCAGTATTTT.